This is a list of T cell receptor beta chains from one sample in a study of blood T cells in healthy people across ages. TCRdb recomputed calls from the 5' RACE reads with MiXCR, one row per CDR3 protein. The sample consists of about 1.5 million distinct CDR3 sequences, around two fifths of them appearing once. Sequenced: blood. The receptors originated from a woman younger than 35 in good health. CDR3s include the opening cysteine and the closing phenylalanine or tryptophan. Fields, in order: D gene, J gene, V gene, clone size, CDR3 DNA, CDR3 protein. The D gene is left open where the match is weak. Size is omitted from some rows. Given values are once, few, many or a class for expanded clones.

>.|TRBJ2-1|TRBV14|few
TGTGCCAGCAGCCAAGGGACAGTTTTGGAGGGTGAGCAGTTCTTC
CASSQGTVLEGEQFF
>TRBD1|TRBJ1-2|TRBV7-2|.
TGTGCCAGCAGCTCCCAAACAGGGGATAACTATGGCTACACCTTC
CASSSQTGDNYGYTF
>.|TRBJ2-1|TRBV19|.
TGTGCCAGTAGTATAGCGGCGGGTACAGAGCAGTTCTTC
CASSIAAGTEQFF
>.|TRBJ1-2|TRBV9|.
TGTGCCAGCAGCGGCTCATTGGGGCAGGGTGAGAACTATGGCTACACCTTC
CASSGSLGQGENYGYTF
>.|TRBJ2-7|TRBV6-1|many
TGTGCCAGCAGCGATCGAGATGAAGGACAATACAGGCCCTACGAGCAGTACTTC
CASSDRDEGQYRPYEQYF
>TRBD1|TRBJ1-4|TRBV20-1|.
TGCAGTGCTAGGGTTGCGGGACAGCTTAATGAAAAACTGTTTTTT
CSARVAGQLNEKLFF
>.|TRBJ2-2|TRBV4-1|.
TGCGCCAGCAGTCCCTGGGCAGGGGACACCGGGGAGCTGTTTTTT
CASSPWAGDTGELFF
>.|TRBJ1-4|TRBV5-6|.
TGTGCCAGCAGCTTGGCCGACAGTCTGTTGGCTAATGAAAAACTGTTTTTT
CASSLADSLLANEKLFF
>TRBD2|TRBJ2-1|TRBV10-2|.
TGCGCCAGCAGTGAATCCCGCCTACGGGGGGGCCCCAATGAGCAGTTCTTC
CASSESRLRGGPNEQFF
>.|TRBJ2-4|TRBV5-1|few
TGCGCCAGCAGCTTGGTGGCGGCAGGGGTCGAACTAGCCAAAAACATTCAGTACTTC
CASSLVAAGVELAKNIQYF
>TRBD1|TRBJ2-7|TRBV28|.
TGTGCCAGCAGATTACCATTCGCCGGGACAGGTCCCCACGAGCAGTACTTC
CASRLPFAGTGPHEQYF
>.|TRBJ2-3|TRBV4-1|many
TGCGCCAGCAGCCAAGAGAGGTTAGATACGCAGTATTTT
CASSQERLDTQYF